Below, 2 T cell receptor beta chains from the same sample are listed, as sequenced in a study of cytomegalovirus exposure and HLA in healthy donors. PCR used 60 Vbeta primers and 13 Jbeta primers. TCRdb's copy holds only in-frame clones and misses some; the assay was immunoSEQ multiplex PCR. The table has more than 150,000 clones, around 80% seen once. Sequenced sample: PBMCs. These receptor sequences come from a woman aged 25 to 39 in good health and CMV-seropositive.

With regard to this clone: Compared with germline, one end of the junction differs, possibly owing to a read error. This rearrangement joins TRBV11-2 to TRBJ2-1, with TRBD1 matching 8 bases. The CDR3 extends over 15 amino acids. CDR1 and CDR2 from the germline V gene are SGHAT and FQNNGV. In DNA form, the CDR3 reads TGTGCCAGCAGTTCAACAGGGGGTCGGTACAGTGAGCAGTTCTTC. It codes for CASSSTGGRYSEQFF.

The V and J genes are TRBV6-6 and TRBJ2-7, with 9 positions matching TRBD1. Germline trimming cut 2 bases from V and 4 bases from J; bases unmatched to any gene: 9. CDR3 size: 16 residues. Germline V gene sequence: CDR1 MNHNY, CDR2 SVGAGI (reference sequence). The CDR3 DNA sequence: TGTGCCAGCAGTTACCCGGTCTCGGACAGGGGATACGAGCAGTACTTC. Its protein is CASSYPVSDRGYEQYF.